Described below is a single T cell receptor (beta chain) sequence and its context. The antigen is unknown. This sample is drawn from a study of T-cell reconstitution after alpha-beta-depleted transplantation in children. After removal of 4 bases from V and 3 bases from J, the junction contained 11 bases not matched to a gene. CDR1 is SEHNR and CDR2 is FQNEAQ in the germline V gene (reference sequence). The CDR3 runs to 16 residues. The authors prepared the TCRbeta library with unique molecular identifiers. One entry per CDR3 protein results from TCRdb running MiXCR on the PCR reads. The data show approximately 300,000 distinct CDR3 sequences, nearly 8% seen once. Study-wide points: Two months or so post-transplant, alpha-beta T cells reportedly derived from several hundred expanded graft clones. The origin of high day-60 TCRbeta diversity in some patients lay in surviving recipient T cells and thymic progenitors. One year post-transplant, T-cell counts and diversity were largely derived from T cells produced anew.

The sample consisted of peripheral blood, taken 360 days after TCRalphabeta/CD19-depleted stem cell transplant. The receptor comes from a female patient between 2 and 15 years old who had a stem cell transplant for Fanconi anemia, so the T cells may come from the graft donor. The V and J genes are TRBV7-9 and TRBJ2-7, with TRBD2 matching 8 bases. The CDR3 is CASSSFGGGQDYEQYF. The DNA of the CDR3 is TGTGCCAGCAGCTCGTTCGGGGGGGGGCAAGACTACGAGCAGTACTTC. Full variable domain (outside the CDR3, taken from reference TRBV7-9 and TRBJ2-7): DTGVSQNPRHKITKRGQNVTFRCDPISEHNRLYWYRQTLGQGPEFLTYFQNEAQLEKSRLLSDRFSAERPKGSFSTLEIQRTEQGDSAMYLCASSSFGGGQDYEQYFGPGTRLTVT.